Each of the 29 T cell receptor beta chains below was sequenced from the same sample in a study of cytomegalovirus exposure and HLA in healthy donors (dated by TCRdb to 2016 to 2017). The library was generated by the immunoSEQ multiplex PCR assay. The multiplex PCR relied on a mix of 60 forward primers for TCR Vbeta segments and 13 reverse primers for TCR Jbeta segments. Here the immuneACCESS table is served through TCRdb, limited to in-frame sequences with V and J called. Missing clones are a known gap in these copies; in checked studies unresolved V genes cover under half, and the rest lacks a known reason. The sample table records 150,000 to 160,000 clones; approximately 84% of these occur just once. The ten largest clones take up less than 2.5% of the sample. Material for sequencing was PBMCs. These receptors were collected from a woman in her late teens or twenties in good health and CMV-seronegative.

The chain is built from TRBV7-2 and TRBJ2-5, with TRBD2 matching 7 bases. Germline CDR1 and CDR2: SGHTA and FQGNSA. The CDR3 is 15 amino acids. The trim removed 7 bases at V and 3 bases at J, leaving 11 bases unmatched. The CDR3 DNA sequence: TGTGCCAGCACCCCCACCGGGACTACCAAAGAGACCCAGTACTTC. Residues: CASTPTGTTKETQYF.

The V call is TRBV18, the J call TRBJ2-2, with a weak D call TRBD1 (6 bases). Germline CDR1 KGHSH, CDR2 LQKENI. This CDR3 region has 16 residues. Trimming cost V 5 bases and J 6 bases, with 19 bases left between them. CDR3 nucleotides: TGTGCCAGCTCAACAATCACCTTGCAGGGGTCCGGGGAGCTGTTTTTT. Its protein product is CASSTITLQGSGELFF.

This chain connects TRBV28 to TRBJ2-7, with TRBD2 matching 8 bases. Trimming cost V 8 bases and J 4 bases; bases outside gene matches: 10. The CDR3 contains 14 residues. CDR1 and CDR2 from the germline V gene are MDHEN and SYDVKM. CDR3 region: CASSTGLVLYEQYF. The CDR3 DNA is TGTGCCAGCTCAACGGGACTAGTCTTATACGAGCAGTACTTC.

V gene TRBV7-2 combines with J gene TRBJ2-5; D may be TRBD2 (6 bases). V lost 5 bases and J 2 bases, leaving 9 bases between the germline ends. The CDR3 extends over 13 amino acids. CDR1 is SGHTA, CDR2 FQGNSA, per germline. CDR3 sequence: CASSKGTQETQYF. The DNA of the CDR3 is TGTGCCAGCAGCAAAGGGACTCAAGAGACCCAGTACTTC.

The genes are TRBV6-5 and TRBJ1-2; the match to TRBD1 covers 9 bases. From germline, CDR1 is MNHEY and CDR2 SVGAGI. The CDR3 is 15 residues long. After removal of 6 bases from V and 9 bases from J, the junction contained 14 bases not matched to a gene. CDR3 sequence: CASSRPGTGFGSYTF. The CDR3 DNA follows: TGTGCCAGCAGCCGTCCCGGGACAGGGTTCGGAAGCTACACCTTC.

This clone was recorded only once. The rearrangement uses TRBV4-2 and TRBJ2-5; TRBD2 aligns across 8 bases. The CDR3 covers 13 residues. Germline V gene data show CDR1 as LGHNA and CDR2 as YNFKEQ. V shed 3 bases and J 10 bases; nucleotides not matched to a gene: 7. DNA of the CDR3: TGTGCCAGCAGCCAGGGACTAGTTCGTGACCAGTACTTC. The encoded protein is CASSQGLVRDQYF.

This clone was seen once. The genes are TRBV5-1 and TRBJ1-2; D remains ambiguous. The CDR3 has 13 amino acids. Germline values: CDR1 SGHRS, CDR2 YFSETQ. V dropped 2 bases and J dropped 7 bases, with 12 bases sitting between them. The CDR3 coding sequence is TGCGCCAGCAGCTTCGGGGTCCTTGGTGGCTACACCTTC. Protein sequence: CASSFGVLGGYTF.

This clone was observed a single time. This rearrangement joins TRBV11-2 to TRBJ2-6; the D is unclear. The CDR3 consists of 13 residues. The V end was cut by 5 bases, the J end by 1 base, with 3 bases between. The germline CDR1 and CDR2 sequences are SGHAT and FQNNGV. CDR3 protein: CASSLSGANVLTF. CDR3 in DNA: TGTGCCAGCAGCCTATCTGGGGCCAACGTCCTGACTTTC.

The genes are TRBV15 and TRBJ2-7, with D tentatively TRBD2 (5 bases). The CDR3 contains 13 residues. V lost 4 bases and J 6 bases, leaving 13 bases between the germline ends. From germline, CDR1 is LNHNV and CDR2 YYDKDF (reference sequence). The CDR3 loop reads CATSNTVGVEQYF. The CDR3 DNA reads TGTGCCACCAGCAACACGGTGGGAGTCGAGCAGTACTTC.

The V and J genes are TRBV5-1 and TRBJ2-1; no definite D call. Looked up from germline, CDR1 is SGHRS and CDR2 is YFSETQ. Deletions cut 4 bases from V and 6 bases from J, with 8 bases between. This CDR3 has 12 residues. The CDR3 protein is CASSPPSNEQFF. The DNA of the CDR3 is TGCGCCAGCAGCCCGCCTAGCAATGAGCAGTTCTTC.

The chain uses TRBV28 and TRBJ2-7; TRBD1 is a possible D gene (5 bases). Germline V gene sequence: CDR1 MDHEN, CDR2 SYDVKM. CDR3 length equals 13 residues. V was pared by 1 base and J by 3 bases, with 7 bases between. This chain's CDR3 is CASSLSGYYEQYF. CDR3 DNA: TGTGCCAGCAGTTTATCAGGGTACTACGAGCAGTACTTC.

This chain uses TRBV4-1 with TRBJ1-6, with D uncertain. This CDR3 region has 18 residues. Trimming removed 4 bases from V and 8 bases from J, with 24 bases in between. The germline V gene encodes CDR1 MGHRA and CDR2 YSYEKL. CDR3 region: CASSPPTRGGGGDSPLHF. The CDR3 nucleotides read TGCGCCAGCAGCCCCCCTACCCGGGGAGGTGGTGGCGATTCACCCCTCCACTTT.

This clone has just a few counts. This chain links TRBV13 with TRBJ1-2; 10 nucleotides match TRBD1. The CDR3 extends over 14 amino acids. V lost 5 bases, J lost 8 bases, and 8 bases stayed unmatched. Germline CDR1 reads PRHDT; CDR2 reads FYEKMQ (reference sequence). In DNA form, the CDR3 reads TGTGCCAGCAGCCAGACAGGGGGCGTTCAGGGCTACACCTTC. Its translation is CASSQTGGVQGYTF.

The rearrangement uses TRBV2 and TRBJ2-5; TRBD2 aligns across 10 bases. CDR1 is SNHLY and CDR2 is FYNNEI in the germline V gene. The CDR3 runs 21 residues. The V segment lost 6 bases and the J segment 10 bases; nucleotides outside the gene matches: 32. The CDR3 sequence is CASRAGLARPNSGKGLGGQYF. The CDR3 bases are TGTGCCAGCAGAGCGGGACTAGCGAGACCCAACAGCGGGAAGGGGTTAGGGGGCCAGTACTTC.

The rearrangement links TRBV7-9 to TRBJ1-4, with D maybe TRBD1 (5 bases). The CDR3 is 15 residues long. Between the trimmed V and J ends, which lost 4 bases and 6 bases, there was a span of 15 bases. Germline V gives CDR1 SEHNR, CDR2 FQNEAQ (reference sequence). CDR3 sequence reads: CASSYAQGLDEKLFF. DNA of the CDR3: TGTGCCAGCAGCTACGCGCAGGGCTTGGATGAAAAACTGTTTTTT.

The chain couples TRBV4-3 to TRBJ2-2; TRBD2 matches at 13 bases. Germline assignment: CDR1 LGHNA and CDR2 YSLEER. V gave up 4 bases and J gave up 2 bases; unmatched junction bases: 10. This CDR3 is built from 19 residues. CDR3 residues: CASSPTGLAGEGNTGELFF. The CDR3 DNA is TGCGCCAGCAGCCCAACCGGACTAGCGGGAGAGGGTAACACCGGGGAGCTGTTTTTT.

The rearrangement links TRBV7-8 to TRBJ2-7; no clear D. This CDR3 is 13 amino acids long. Germline V gene data show CDR1 as SGHVS and CDR2 as FQNEAQ. V lost 4 bases and J 3 bases, leaving 10 bases between the germline ends. CDR3 in amino acids: CASSYRLVYEQYF. For the CDR3, the DNA is TGTGCCAGCAGCTATAGACTTGTCTACGAGCAGTACTTC.

The CDR3 protein is CASSRDRDYSYEQYF. The CDR3 nucleotides read TGCGCCAGCAGCCGGGACAGGGACTACTCCTACGAGCAGTACTTC. The chain has TRBV5-1 and TRBJ2-7; 9 bases line up with TRBD1. CDR3 length: 15 amino acids. Germline V lookup: CDR1 SGHRS, CDR2 YFSETQ. V gave up 4 bases and J gave up 0 bases; unmatched junction bases: 5.

This clone was found once. The V and J genes are TRBV13 and TRBJ2-5; TRBD2 agrees at 11 bases. The V gene end was trimmed by 3 bases and the J gene end by 1 base; junction bases not matched to a gene: 4. The CDR3 consists of 16 residues. Germline loops: CDR1 PRHDT, CDR2 FYEKMQ (reference sequence). CDR3: CASSFRLAGTQETQYF. CDR3 in DNA: TGTGCCAGCAGCTTTAGACTAGCGGGGACCCAAGAGACCCAGTACTTC.

This clone was counted a single time. The chain employs TRBV4-2 and TRBJ2-1, with D possibly TRBD2 on 6 matching bases. Germline-derived CDR1 and CDR2 are LGHNA and YNFKEQ. V was trimmed by 1 base and J by 1 base, leaving 14 bases between them. The CDR3 sequence is 17 residues long. CDR3 sequence: CASSQVDGGRSYNEQFF. CDR3 coding DNA: TGTGCCAGCAGCCAAGTAGACGGGGGACGGTCCTACAATGAGCAGTTCTTC.

The chain couples TRBV4-1 to TRBJ2-2; TRBD2 matches 7 bases. The CDR3 covers 15 residues. CDR1 and CDR2 (germline): MGHRA, YSYEKL. Trimming cost V 5 bases and J 2 bases; bases outside gene matches: 5. The chain's CDR3 is CASSGLAENTGELFF. The CDR3, as DNA: TGCGCCAGCAGCGGGCTAGCGGAAAACACCGGGGAGCTGTTTTTT.

V and J are TRBV18 and TRBJ2-7; the match to TRBD1 covers 9 bases. V shed 6 bases, J shed 1 base, and the junction held 4 bases outside the gene matches. This CDR3 is built from 14 residues. CDR1 and CDR2 (germline): KGHSH, LQKENI. The CDR3 region is CASSDGTGSYEQYF. The CDR3 bases are TGTGCCAGCTCGGACGGGACAGGGTCCTACGAGCAGTACTTC.

This chain links TRBV9 with TRBJ2-3; D might be TRBD2 (9 bases). Trimming removed 2 bases from V and 4 bases from J, with 23 bases in between. The CDR3 sequence is 18 residues long. Germline V gives CDR1 SGDLS, CDR2 YYNGEE. The CDR3 coding sequence is TGTGCCAGCAGCGTCCAGGGGGCGGGGGGGCTTTGGGCAGATACGCAGTATTTT. Translation gives CASSVQGAGGLWADTQYF.

This clone has a single count. The chain joins TRBV11-2 to TRBJ2-2; unclear D gene. CDR1 is SGHAT and CDR2 is FQNNGV in the germline V gene. The CDR3 spans 12 residues. V was pared by 2 bases and J by 7 bases, with 5 bases between. The DNA of the CDR3 is TGTGCCAGCAGCTTAACGCGCGGGGAGCTGTTTTTT. This translates into CASSLTRGELFF.

This clone was seen just once. This chain links TRBV14 with TRBJ1-3; D ambiguous. This CDR3 is built from 13 residues. V gave up 2 bases and J gave up 3 bases, with 5 bases separating them. Per germline, CDR1 SGHDN and CDR2 FVKESK. The CDR3 protein is CASSQNFGNTIYF. The CDR3, as DNA: TGTGCCAGCAGCCAAAACTTTGGAAACACCATATATTTT.

The chain joins TRBV25-1 to TRBJ2-1; 7 bases fit TRBD1. CDR3 length: 16 amino acids. Trimming removed 8 bases from V and 8 bases from J; junction bases left unmatched: 18. Germline CDR1 reads MGHDK; CDR2 reads SYGVNS. CDR3 in amino acids: CASQKRGQGLGYEQFF. As DNA, the CDR3 is TGTGCCAGCCAGAAGAGGGGGCAGGGGTTAGGATATGAGCAGTTCTTC.

J is TRBJ2-3 and V is TRBV15; 11 nucleotides line up with TRBD2. This CDR3 spans 14 amino acids. CDR1 LNHNV and CDR2 YYDKDF come from the germline V gene (reference sequence). The J segment lost 3 bases and the V segment lost 9 bases, leaving 5 bases of the junction unmatched. CDR3 DNA: TGTGCCACGATAACTAGCGGGGGTACAGATACGCAGTATTTT. Translation: CATITSGGTDTQYF.

The genes are TRBV5-1 and TRBJ1-2; 9 bases agree with TRBD1. The germline V gene has CDR1 SGHRS and CDR2 YFSETQ. The length of the CDR3 is 17 residues. V gave up 2 bases and J gave up 6 bases; unmatched junction bases: 14. The CDR3 DNA reads as TGCGCCAGCAGCTTTACCTCCGGGACAGGGTCCGCCAATGGCTACACCTTC. Protein product: CASSFTSGTGSANGYTF.

The chain carries TRBV5-4 and TRBJ1-2, with D tentatively TRBD1 (5 bases). Trimming left V 3 bases short and J 8 bases short, with 8 bases between. The germline gives CDR1 SGHNT, CDR2 YYREEE (reference sequence). CDR3 size: 11 residues. CDR3 residues: CASSSQGGYTF. The CDR3 coding sequence is TGTGCCAGCAGCTCTCAGGGAGGCTACACCTTC.